This entry lists 22 T cell receptor beta chains sequenced from one sample in a study of T-cell reconstitution after alpha-beta-depleted transplantation in children. TCRbeta library construction was performed incorporating unique molecular identifiers. TCRdb reprocessed the PCR reads via MiXCR and lists one record per CDR3 protein. The data show 250,000 to 300,000 distinct CDR3 sequences, 11% seen once. The material was peripheral blood, obtained 180 days after TCRalphabeta/CD19-depleted stem cell transplant. These receptors were taken from a male patient aged 2 to 9 who had a stem cell transplant for chronic granulomatous disease, so the T cells may come from the graft donor.

This sequence joins TRBV7-2 and TRBJ1-2; tentatively, D is TRBD1 (6 bases). This CDR3 contains 15 residues. Trimming took 1 base from V and 8 from J, leaving 17 bases between them. CDR1 is SGHTA and CDR2 is FQGNSA in the germline V gene. The CDR3 sequence is CASSLDYRGGQGYTF. The DNA of the CDR3 is TGTGCCAGCAGCTTAGACTACCGGGGGGGGCAAGGCTACACCTTC.

The chain employs TRBV12-3 or TRBV12-4 and TRBJ2-1; D remains unclear. The CDR3 totals 15 residues. The ends were cut back, 6 bases at V and 0 bases at J, with 12 bases in the middle. The CDR3 loop reads CASSPTESSYNEQFF. In nucleotides, the CDR3 is TGTGCCAGCAGCCCTACGGAAAGCTCCTACAATGAGCAGTTCTTC.

Ten or more counts support this clonotype. V is TRBV18 and J is TRBJ1-3; D not resolved. This CDR3 spans 15 amino acids. The ends were cut back, 2 bases at V and 4 bases at J, with 12 bases in the middle. From germline, CDR1 is KGHSH and CDR2 LQKENI. The CDR3 is CASSPVTADGNTIYF. CDR3 nucleotides: TGTGCCAGCTCACCAGTAACAGCGGACGGAAACACCATATATTTT. Variable domain in full (rest from reference TRBV18 and TRBJ1-3): NAGVMQNPRHLVRRRGQEARLRCSPMKGHSHVYWYRQLPEEGLKFMVYLQKENIIDESGMPKERFSAEFPKEGPSILRIQQVVRGDSAAYFCASSPVTADGNTIYFGEGSWLTVV.

A remark on this clonotype: The junction departs from the called germline gene at one end, perhaps through a read error. The V gene is TRBV5-5, the J gene TRBJ1-3, with 10 bases that match TRBD1. Per germline, CDR1 SGHKS and CDR2 YYEKEE (reference sequence). The CDR3 is 14 amino acids. CDR3 nucleotide sequence: TGTGCCAACAGCTTGTGGACAGGGGGGAACACCATATATTTT. Its protein product is CANSLWTGGNTIYF.

This clonotype was detected many times. The CDR3 sequence: CASQLWGSSYNEQFF. DNA of the CDR3: TGTGCCAGCCAACTATGGGGGAGCTCCTACAATGAGCAGTTCTTC. The chain has TRBV6-1 and TRBJ2-1, with D tentatively TRBD1 or TRBD2 (5 bases each). CDR3 length: 15 residues. Germline-derived CDR1 and CDR2 are MNHNS and SASEGT. The V end lost 8 bases, the J end lost 0 bases, and 14 bases lay between the germline ends.

The rearrangement links TRBV19 to TRBJ2-4, with D unclear. Between the trimmed V and J ends, which lost 3 bases and 0 bases, there was a span of 21 bases. The V gene's germline CDR1 is LNHDA and CDR2 SQIVND (reference sequence). The length of the CDR3 is 19 residues. The CDR3 protein is CASSMMRLDPTLAKNIQYF. CDR3 bases: TGTGCCAGTAGTATGATGCGGTTAGACCCAACATTAGCCAAAAACATTCAGTACTTC.

As for this clonotype: This may come from a read error, since a much larger clone is one base off. J is TRBJ2-5 and V is TRBV7-8, with 7 bases aligning to TRBD1. Germline values: CDR1 SGHVS, CDR2 FQNEAQ. The CDR3 covers 19 residues. V shed 1 base, J shed 2 bases, and the junction held 16 bases outside the gene matches. The CDR3 is CASSLVHSRAPQGQETQYF. The CDR3 coding sequence is TGTGCCAGCAGCTTAGTGCATTCTCGGGCACCACAGGGGCAAGAGACCCAGTACTTC.

The table lists this clonotype with many counts. The gene calls are TRBV25-1 and TRBJ2-3; a weak D match, TRBD2 (5 bases). Germline assignment: CDR1 MGHDK and CDR2 SYGVNS. V was trimmed by 4 bases and J by 6 bases, leaving 5 bases between them. This CDR3 is built from 11 residues. Here the CDR3 reads CASSAGDTQYF. CDR3 coding DNA: TGTGCCAGCAGTGCGGGGGATACGCAGTATTTT.

This clonotype was observed at least ten times. This rearrangement joins TRBV10-1 to TRBJ2-2, with 11 bases aligning to TRBD1. Germline V gene lookup returns CDR1 WNHNN and CDR2 SYGVQD (reference sequence). The CDR3 runs 15 residues. After removal of 3 bases from V and 5 bases from J, the junction contained 2 bases not matched to a gene. The DNA of the CDR3 is TGCGCCAGCAGTGACGGACAGGGGGCTACCGGGGAGCTGTTTTTT. Translated, it gives CASSDGQGATGELFF.

This clonotype was detected many times. The CDR3 reads CASSFVQGSQPQHF. For the CDR3, the DNA is TGTGCCAGCAGCTTCGTCCAGGGATCTCAGCCCCAGCATTTT. This rearrangement joins TRBV5-5 to TRBJ1-5; a weak D match, TRBD1 (5 bases). The CDR3 covers 14 residues. Per the germline V gene, CDR1 is SGHKS and CDR2 is YYEKEE (reference sequence). Trimming took 2 bases from V and 6 from J, leaving 12 bases between them.

The sample holds many counts of this clonotype. The V call is TRBV4-2, the J call TRBJ2-2, with 12 bases identical to TRBD2. The CDR3 spans 16 residues. Germline-derived CDR1 and CDR2 are LGHNA and YNFKEQ. J gave up 6 bases and V 3 bases, and 5 bases lay outside the gene matches. The CDR3 reads CASSQASGGAAGELFF. The CDR3 DNA is TGTGCCAGCAGCCAGGCTAGCGGGGGGGCGGCCGGGGAGCTGTTTTTT.

The V gene is TRBV18, the J gene TRBJ2-7; 7 bases match TRBD2. Trimming at V came to 0 bases and at J to 4 bases, leaving 6 bases not matched to a gene. The CDR3 has 15 residues. Germline V gene lookup returns CDR1 KGHSH and CDR2 LQKENI. The CDR3 coding sequence is TGTGCCAGCTCACCACCGGGGTCGGGGGGATACGAGCAGTACTTC. This codes for CASSPPGSGGYEQYF.

This clonotype was observed at least ten times. This rearrangement joins TRBV5-1 to TRBJ2-3; either TRBD1 or TRBD2 may supply D (6 bases each). The V end was cut by 1 base, the J end by 1 base, with 16 bases between. Germline V CDR1 and CDR2: SGHRS, YFSETQ. The CDR3 is made up of 17 amino acids. CDR3 loop: CASSLRGPGGGTDTQYF. DNA of the CDR3: TGCGCCAGCAGCTTGCGCGGCCCCGGGGGCGGCACAGATACGCAGTATTTT.

This clonotype was counted a few times. The junction shows a germline mismatch at one end, possibly a read error. The chain recombines TRBV12-3 or TRBV12-4 with TRBJ2-4, with D maybe TRBD2 (7 bases). This CDR3 contains 19 residues. The CDR3 protein is CASCLKAGAGALAKNIQYF. As DNA, the CDR3 is TGTGCCAGCTGTTTGAAGGCGGGGGCTGGGGCTCTAGCCAAAAACATTCAGTACTTC.

There are many counts of this clonotype. The J gene is TRBJ2-7, the V gene TRBV12-3 or TRBV12-4, with 8 bases aligning to TRBD2. Germline trimming cut 7 bases from V and 3 bases from J; bases unmatched to any gene: 8. There are 14 residues in the CDR3. CDR3 in amino acids: CASKIAGKSYEQYF. CDR3 nucleotide sequence: TGTGCCAGCAAAATAGCGGGAAAAAGCTACGAGCAGTACTTC.

This clonotype was recorded at least ten times. This sequence joins TRBV20-1 and TRBJ2-1; 8 bases match TRBD2. V was pared by 6 bases and J by 8 bases, with 9 bases of the junction left unmatched. The germline V gene encodes CDR1 DFQATT and CDR2 SNEGSKA (reference sequence). The length of the CDR3 is 13 residues. CDR3 sequence reads: CSARTSLADEQFF. CDR3 bases: TGCAGTGCGCGGACTAGCTTGGCAGATGAGCAGTTCTTC.

In its sample, this clonotype was seen many times. The chain joins TRBV9 to TRBJ2-2; D possibly corresponds to TRBD2 (6 bases). Trimming pared 0 bases from V and 4 bases from J, leaving 7 bases between. This CDR3 has 14 amino acids. Germline V CDR1 and CDR2: SGDLS, YYNGEE. The CDR3 DNA follows: TGTGCCAGCAGCGTAGGGGGAGGCACCGGGGAGCTGTTTTTT. It encodes CASSVGGGTGELFF. Complete variable domain (other parts from reference TRBV9 and TRBJ2-2): DSGVTQTPKHLITATGQRVTLRCSPRSGDLSVYWYQQSLDQGLQFLIQYYNGEERAKGNILERFSAQQFPDLHSELNLSSLELGDSALYFCASSVGGGTGELFFGEGSRLTVL.

In its sample, this clonotype was seen a few times. The chain carries TRBV5-1 and TRBJ2-2, with 14 bases lining up with TRBD2. Germline V gene lookup returns CDR1 SGHRS and CDR2 YFSETQ. The CDR3 has 18 amino acids. Losses at the gene ends were 0 bases for V and 1 base for J; bases not matched to a gene: 2. The CDR3 protein is CASSLVGLAGVNTGELFF. As DNA, the CDR3 is TGCGCCAGCAGCTTGGTGGGACTAGCGGGGGTGAACACCGGGGAGCTGTTTTTT.

This clonotype was observed at least ten times. Written as DNA, the CDR3 is TGCGCCAGCAGCTTGACTGTCTCCTACGAGCAGTACTTC. This gives the protein CASSLTVSYEQYF. The chain uses TRBV5-1 and TRBJ2-7, with D hard to call. Germline assignment: CDR1 SGHRS and CDR2 YFSETQ. Trimming left V 1 base short and J 0 bases short, with 5 bases between. CDR3 size: 13 residues.

At least ten counts were recorded for this clonotype. The chain recombines TRBV20-1 with TRBJ2-3; TRBD2 agrees at 9 bases. In germline, CDR1 is DFQATT, CDR2 SNEGSKA (reference sequence). This CDR3 is 13 amino acids long. V shed 4 bases and J 4 bases; nucleotides not matched to a gene: 3. In DNA form, the CDR3 reads TGCAGTGCTAAGCGGGAGGCAGCAGATACGCAGTATTTT. It encodes CSAKREAADTQYF.

A note on this clonotype: A much larger clonotype is one base distant, so this may be a read error. The gene calls are TRBV27 and TRBJ2-3, with 8 positions matching TRBD2. This CDR3 is 18 amino acids long. The germline V gene has CDR1 MNHEY and CDR2 SMNVEV (reference sequence). CDR3: CSSSFGGLAGFRPDTQYF. DNA for the CDR3: TGTTCCAGCAGTTTTGGGGGGTTAGCGGGATTCAGGCCAGATACGCAGTATTTT.

This clonotype showed up just once. Given a much more abundant clone one base away, this may be a read error. The chain couples TRBV7-2 to TRBJ2-7; D may correspond to TRBD1 or TRBD2 (7 bases each). The CDR3 extends over 14 amino acids. Looked up from germline, CDR1 is SGHTA and CDR2 is FQGNSA. CDR3 amino acids: CASSLGGGREEQSF. The CDR3 DNA is TGTGCCAGCAGCTTGGGAGGGGGCAGGGAAGAGCAGTCCTTC.